The clone carrying this T cell receptor beta chain was observed at least ten times. The ends lost 5 bases at V and 5 bases at J; junction bases unmatched: 5. The CDR3 is 14 amino acids. Germline V gene sequence: CDR1 MDHEN, CDR2 SYDVKM. This entry is derived from a study of T cells in Graves' hyperthyroidism and ophthalmopathy. Lactation, pregnancy, other autoimmune disease or uncontrolled infection led to exclusion of patients. TCR beta CDR3 region amplification was performed from RNA transcripts. An initial round of RT-PCR targeting the TCR CDR3 relied on the HTBI primer set. MiXCR, run by TCRdb on the multiplex PCR reads, gives a single entry per CDR3 protein. Among around 530,000 distinct CDR3 sequences listed, under 20% were seen once.

The receptor comes from a woman younger than 35 with Graves' ophthalmopathy. V gene TRBV28 combines with J gene TRBJ1-2, with 10 bases identical to TRBD1. Sequenced material: blood. The CDR3 spells CASSTPGQGYGYTF. In nucleotides, the CDR3 is TGTGCCAGCAGTACGCCGGGACAGGGGTATGGCTACACCTTC.